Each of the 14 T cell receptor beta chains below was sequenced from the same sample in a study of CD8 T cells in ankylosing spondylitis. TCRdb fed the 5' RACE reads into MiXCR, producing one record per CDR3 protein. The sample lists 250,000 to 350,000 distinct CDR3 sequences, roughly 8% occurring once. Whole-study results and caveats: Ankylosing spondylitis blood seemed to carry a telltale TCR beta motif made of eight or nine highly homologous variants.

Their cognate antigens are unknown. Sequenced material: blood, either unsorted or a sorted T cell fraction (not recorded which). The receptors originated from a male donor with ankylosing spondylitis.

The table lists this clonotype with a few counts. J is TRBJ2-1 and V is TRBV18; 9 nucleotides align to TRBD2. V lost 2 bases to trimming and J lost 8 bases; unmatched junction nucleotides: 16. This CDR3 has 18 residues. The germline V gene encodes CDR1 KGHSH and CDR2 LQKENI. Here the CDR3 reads CASSPTSGTSPQDDEQFF. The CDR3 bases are TGTGCCAGCTCACCAACTTCCGGGACTAGCCCTCAGGACGATGAGCAGTTCTTC.

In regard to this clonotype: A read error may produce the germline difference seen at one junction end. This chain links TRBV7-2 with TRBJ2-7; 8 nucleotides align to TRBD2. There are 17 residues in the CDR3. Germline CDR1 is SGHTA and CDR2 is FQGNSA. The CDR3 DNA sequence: TGTGCCAGCAGTTTAGGTTCCGGTAGCGGGGCCCCGTACGAGCAGTACTTC. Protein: CASSLGSGSGAPYEQYF.

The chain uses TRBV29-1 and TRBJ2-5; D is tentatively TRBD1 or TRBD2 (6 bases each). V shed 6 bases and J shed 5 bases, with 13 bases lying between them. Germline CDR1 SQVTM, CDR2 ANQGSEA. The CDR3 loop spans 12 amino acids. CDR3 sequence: CSVEGGTETQYF. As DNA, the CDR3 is TGCAGCGTGGAGGGGGGTACGGAGACCCAGTACTTC.

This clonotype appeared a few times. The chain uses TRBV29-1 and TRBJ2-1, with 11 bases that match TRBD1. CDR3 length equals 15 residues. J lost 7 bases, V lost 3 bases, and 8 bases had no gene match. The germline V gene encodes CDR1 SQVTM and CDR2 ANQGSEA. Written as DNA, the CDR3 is TGCAGCGTTGATGGGAGAGGACAGGGGGCTAATGAGCAGTTCTTC. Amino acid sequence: CSVDGRGQGANEQFF.

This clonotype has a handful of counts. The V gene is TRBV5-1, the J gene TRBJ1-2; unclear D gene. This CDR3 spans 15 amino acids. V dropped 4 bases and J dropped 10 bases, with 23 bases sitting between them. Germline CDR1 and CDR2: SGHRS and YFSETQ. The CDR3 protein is CASSPPRGEASDYTF. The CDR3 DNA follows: TGCGCCAGCAGCCCCCCGCGCGGGGAGGCCTCCGACTACACCTTC.

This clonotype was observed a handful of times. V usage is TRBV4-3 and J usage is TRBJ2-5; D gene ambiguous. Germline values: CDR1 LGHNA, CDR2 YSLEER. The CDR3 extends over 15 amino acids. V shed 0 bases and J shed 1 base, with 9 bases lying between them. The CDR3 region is CASSQDLGAQETQYF. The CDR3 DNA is TGCGCCAGCAGCCAAGATCTTGGAGCCCAAGAGACCCAGTACTTC.

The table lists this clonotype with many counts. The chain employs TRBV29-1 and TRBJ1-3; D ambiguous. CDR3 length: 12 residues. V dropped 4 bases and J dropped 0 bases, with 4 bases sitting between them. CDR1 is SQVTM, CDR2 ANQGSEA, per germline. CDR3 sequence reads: CSVAHSGNTIYF. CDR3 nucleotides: TGCAGCGTTGCCCACTCTGGAAACACCATATATTTT.

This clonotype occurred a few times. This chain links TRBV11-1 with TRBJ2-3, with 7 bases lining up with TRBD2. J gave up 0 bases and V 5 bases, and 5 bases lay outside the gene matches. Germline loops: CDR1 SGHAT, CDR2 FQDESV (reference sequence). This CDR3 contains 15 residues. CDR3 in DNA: TGTGCCAGCAGCCTTCTAGCGGCTAGCACAGATACGCAGTATTTT. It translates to CASSLLAASTDTQYF.

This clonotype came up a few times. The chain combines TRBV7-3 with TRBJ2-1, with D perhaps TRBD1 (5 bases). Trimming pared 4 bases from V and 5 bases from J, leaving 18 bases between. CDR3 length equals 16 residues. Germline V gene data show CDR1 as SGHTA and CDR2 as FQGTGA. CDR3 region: CASSSGPRVTHNEQFF. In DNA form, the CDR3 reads TGTGCCAGCAGCTCAGGGCCCCGGGTAACCCACAATGAGCAGTTCTTC.

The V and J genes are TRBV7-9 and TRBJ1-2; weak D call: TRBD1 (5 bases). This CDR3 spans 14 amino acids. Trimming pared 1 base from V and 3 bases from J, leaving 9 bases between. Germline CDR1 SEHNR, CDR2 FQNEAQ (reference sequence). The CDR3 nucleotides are TGTGCCAGCAGCTTAGACGCCAGGGACTATGGCTACACCTTC. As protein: CASSLDARDYGYTF. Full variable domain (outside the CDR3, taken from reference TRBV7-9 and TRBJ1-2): DTGVSQNPRHKITKRGQNVTFRCDPISEHNRLYWYRQTLGQGPEFLTYFQNEAQLEKSRLLSDRFSAERPKGSFSTLEIQRTEQGDSAMYLCASSLDARDYGYTFGSGTRLTVV.

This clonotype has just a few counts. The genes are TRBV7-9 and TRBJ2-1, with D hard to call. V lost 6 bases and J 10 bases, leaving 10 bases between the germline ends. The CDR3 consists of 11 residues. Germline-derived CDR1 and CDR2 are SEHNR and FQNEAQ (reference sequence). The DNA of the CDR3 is TGTGCCAGCAGTGCCAACGGGGAGCAGTTCTTC. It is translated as CASSANGEQFF.

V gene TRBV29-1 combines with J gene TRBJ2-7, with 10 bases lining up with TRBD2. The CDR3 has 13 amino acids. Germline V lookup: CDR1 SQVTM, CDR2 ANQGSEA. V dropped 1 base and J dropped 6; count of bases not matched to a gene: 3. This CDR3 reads CSVEGSGRTEQYF. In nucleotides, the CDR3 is TGCAGCGTTGAAGGTAGCGGGAGGACCGAGCAGTACTTC.

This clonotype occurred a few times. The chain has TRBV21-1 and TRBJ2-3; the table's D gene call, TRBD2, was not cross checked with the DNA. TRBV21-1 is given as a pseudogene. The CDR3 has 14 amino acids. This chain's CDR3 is CASTSGFSTDTQYF. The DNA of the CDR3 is TGTGCCAGCACTAGCGGGTTTAGCACAGATACGCAGTATTTT.

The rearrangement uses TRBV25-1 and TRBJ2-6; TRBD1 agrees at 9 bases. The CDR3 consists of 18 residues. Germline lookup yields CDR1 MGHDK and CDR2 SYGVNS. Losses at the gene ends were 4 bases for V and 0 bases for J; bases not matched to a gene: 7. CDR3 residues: CASSARTGVLSGANVLTF. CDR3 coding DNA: TGTGCCAGCAGTGCCCGGACAGGGGTCCTCTCTGGGGCCAACGTCCTGACTTTC.